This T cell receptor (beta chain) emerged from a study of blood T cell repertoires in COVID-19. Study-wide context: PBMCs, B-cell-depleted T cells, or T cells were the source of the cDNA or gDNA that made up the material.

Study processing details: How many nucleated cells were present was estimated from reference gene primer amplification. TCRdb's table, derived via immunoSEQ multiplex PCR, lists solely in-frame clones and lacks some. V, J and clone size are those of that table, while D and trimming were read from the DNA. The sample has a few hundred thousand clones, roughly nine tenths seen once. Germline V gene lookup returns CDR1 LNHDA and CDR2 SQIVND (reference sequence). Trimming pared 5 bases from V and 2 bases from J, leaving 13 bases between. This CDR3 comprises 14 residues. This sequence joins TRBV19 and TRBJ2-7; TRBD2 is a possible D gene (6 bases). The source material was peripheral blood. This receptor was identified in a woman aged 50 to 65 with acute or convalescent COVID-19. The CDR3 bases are TGTGCCAGTAGTCTCGGGGCGGGAACCTACGAGCAGTACTTC. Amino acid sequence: CASSLGAGTYEQYF.